This T cell receptor (beta chain) was identified during a study of blood T cell repertoires in COVID-19. Study at large: There were acute and convalescent COVID-19 samples, and they came from the United States, Italy and Spain. The cDNA or gDNA used as material had been derived from T cells, B-cell-depleted T cells, or PBMCs.

Original data processing: How many nucleated cells were present was estimated from reference gene primer amplification. Data came from immunoSEQ multiplex PCR; TCRdb stores just in-frame clones and leaves some out. V, J and clone size reflect that table, while D and trimming were determined from the DNA. The sample includes under 90,000 clones, nearly 80% of them seen just once. The sample holds one count of this clone. This CDR3 contains 13 residues. Germline-derived CDR1 and CDR2 are MNHEY and SVGAGI. Trimming took off 8 bases at V and 2 bases at J, with 13 bases between the two ends. This clonotype was obtained from a human donor in a cohort sampled during active COVID-19. Material: peripheral blood. This sequence joins TRBV6-5 and TRBJ2-7, with D possibly being TRBD1 (6 bases). CDR3 amino acids: CASRTEKTYEQYF. The CDR3 DNA follows: TGTGCCAGCCGGACAGAAAAGACCTACGAGCAGTACTTC.